This is a list of T cell receptor beta chains from one sample in a study of blood T cell repertoires in COVID-19. The table came from immunoSEQ multiplex PCR; TCRdb's copy has only in-frame clones and leaves some out. The sample lists about 100,000 clones; 80% were seen once. Source material: peripheral blood. The receptor source for this set is a man between 65 and 85 years old with acute or convalescent COVID-19. CDR3s leave out the opening cysteine and the closing phenylalanine or tryptophan. Fields, in order: V gene, J gene, CDR3 protein.

TRBV5-1	TRBJ1-4	ASSLGGASINEKLF
TRBV18	TRBJ2-5	ASSPLGGSQETQY
TRBV19	TRBJ1-4	ASTHSTGATNEKLF
TRBV7-9	TRBJ1-1	ASNPTGALNTEAF
TRBV6-5	TRBJ2-7	ATTTVSSYEQY
TRBV19	TRBJ2-7	ASSAHGLAGGYEQY
TRBV6-5	TRBJ2-1	ASNRQGVPNEQF
TRBV3-1/TRBV3-2	TRBJ1-3	ASSLSLAGSGNTIY
TRBV3-1/TRBV3-2	TRBJ2-5	ASSLGGGLETQY
TRBV2	TRBJ2-2	ASSEAPAGAGELF
TRBV5-8	TRBJ2-3	AGGDWGTDTQY
TRBV6-5	TRBJ2-4	ASSSARGPKNIQY
TRBV7-6	TRBJ2-7	ASSRGSDSSYEQY
TRBV7-8	TRBJ2-7	ATALGESYEQY